One sample yielded the 26 T cell receptor beta chains listed below, sequenced in a study of blood T cell repertoires in COVID-19. Only in-frame clones appear in the TCRdb table, and some are missing; sequencing was by immunoSEQ multiplex PCR. This table holds 21,000 or so clones, approximately 84% found once. Sequenced sample: peripheral blood. Source of these receptors: a man in his fifties or sixties with active COVID-19.

V and J are TRBV5-1 and TRBJ1-4; 10 nucleotides match TRBD1. V lost 4 bases, J lost 2 bases, and 5 bases stayed unmatched. The V gene's germline CDR1 is SGHRS and CDR2 YFSETQ. This CDR3 is built from 16 residues. The CDR3 loop is CASSVGQGTTNEKLFF. The DNA for the CDR3 is TGCGCCAGCAGCGTGGGACAGGGGACTACTAATGAAAAACTGTTTTTT.

V is TRBV19 and J is TRBJ2-3; TRBD2 matches 7 bases. The CDR3 runs to 16 residues. The V segment lost 1 base and the J segment 4 bases; nucleotides outside the gene matches: 8. The germline V gene encodes CDR1 LNHDA and CDR2 SQIVND (reference sequence). CDR3 region: CASSIVPGLIPDTQYF. The CDR3, as DNA: TGTGCCAGTAGTATAGTACCGGGACTAATCCCAGATACGCAGTATTTT.

The chain links TRBV6-5 to TRBJ2-7, with TRBD2 matching over 11 bases. This CDR3 comprises 15 residues. Losses at the gene ends were 6 bases for V and 0 bases for J; bases not matched to a gene: 4. The germline V gene has CDR1 MNHEY and CDR2 SVGAGI. The CDR3 region has the DNA TGTGCCAGCAGAACCGGGACTAGCGGCTCCTACGAGCAGTACTTC. This sequence encodes CASRTGTSGSYEQYF.

The V and J genes are TRBV6-5 and TRBJ1-5, with a weak D call TRBD1 (5 bases). The V end was cut by 5 bases, the J end by 3 bases, with 11 bases between. Germline V gene lookup returns CDR1 MNHEY and CDR2 SVGAGI. This CDR3 is 14 amino acids long. CDR3 in amino acids: CASSPARVNQPQHF. In DNA form, the CDR3 reads TGTGCCAGCAGTCCAGCCAGGGTCAATCAGCCCCAGCATTTT.

The chain recombines TRBV5-5 with TRBJ1-6; D perhaps matches TRBD1 (5 bases). V was clipped by 0 bases and J by 6 bases, with 7 bases between them. Germline V gene data show CDR1 as SGHKS and CDR2 as YYEKEE (reference sequence). CDR3 length: 14 amino acids. The CDR3 nucleotides read TGTGCCAGCAGCTTGGGGGGGGGTAATTCACCCCTCCACTTT. It translates to CASSLGGGNSPLHF.

The gene calls are TRBV4-1 and TRBJ1-1; the D is unclear. The CDR3 length is 14 residues. From germline, CDR1 is MGHRA and CDR2 YSYEKL. V lost 2 bases, J lost 6 bases, and 13 bases lay in between. In nucleotides, the CDR3 is TGCGCCAGCAGCCAAACGGGGAATTTGGCTGAAGCTTTCTTT. Translated, it gives CASSQTGNLAEAFF.

This clone has a single count. The V and J genes are TRBV9 and TRBJ1-1; D gene uncertain. This CDR3 contains 16 residues. Germline loops: CDR1 SGDLS, CDR2 YYNGEE. V lost 0 bases to trimming and J lost 0 bases, with 12 bases between them. The CDR3 DNA reads as TGTGCCAGCAGCGTAGGAGCCATTACCTTGAACACTGAAGCTTTCTTT. It yields the protein CASSVGAITLNTEAFF.

The chain carries TRBV2 and TRBJ2-7; 7 bases fit TRBD1. The trim removed 6 bases at V and 0 bases at J, leaving 14 bases unmatched. The germline V gene encodes CDR1 SNHLY and CDR2 FYNNEI. The CDR3 extends over 17 amino acids. CDR3 in amino acids: CASRDTGEQHSSYEQYF. CDR3 bases: TGTGCCAGCAGGGACACAGGGGAACAGCATAGCTCCTACGAGCAGTACTTC.

The rearrangement links TRBV5-5 to TRBJ2-7, with 8 bases matching TRBD1. CDR1 is SGHKS and CDR2 is YYEKEE in the germline V gene (reference sequence). This CDR3 contains 13 residues. V dropped 0 bases and J dropped 12; count of bases not matched to a gene: 8. The CDR3 protein is CASSLAWGQASYF. CDR3 coding DNA: TGTGCCAGCAGCTTGGCTTGGGGACAGGCCTCGTACTTC.

Concerning this clone: Other nucleotide sequences in the sample specify the same CDR3. V and J are TRBV5-4 and TRBJ2-1, with a tentative D call TRBD2 (6 bases). The germline V and J ends were trimmed by 2 bases and 8 bases, with 17 bases remaining between them. The CDR3 runs to 15 residues. From germline, CDR1 is SGHNT and CDR2 YYREEE (reference sequence). CDR3 coding DNA: TGTGCCAGCAGCTTTCTCGTCGGGGAGGTCGATGAGCAGTTCTTC. This sequence encodes CASSFLVGEVDEQFF.

The J gene is TRBJ1-6, the V gene TRBV5-4; D not resolved. Germline-derived CDR1 and CDR2 are SGHNT and YYREEE (reference sequence). The CDR3 length is 14 residues. V gave up 4 bases and J gave up 9 bases, with 14 bases separating them. In DNA, the CDR3 is TGTGCCAGCAGCCTCTCTACCGAGGGTTCACCCCTCCACTTT. It encodes CASSLSTEGSPLHF. Combining the CDR3 with reference TRBV5-4 and TRBJ1-6 gives the whole variable domain ETGVTQSPTHLIKTRGQQVTLRCSSQSGHNTVSWYQQALGQGPQFIFQYYREEENGRGNFPPRFSGLQFPNYSSELNVNALELDDSALYLCASSLSTEGSPLHFGNGTRLTVT.

V and J are TRBV30 and TRBJ1-1, with D maybe TRBD1 (6 bases). Trimming removed 2 bases from V and 0 bases from J, with 7 bases in between. CDR3 length: 13 amino acids. In germline, CDR1 is GTSNPN, CDR2 SVGIG (reference sequence). The CDR3: CAWSRDMNTEAFF. Written as DNA, the CDR3 is TGTGCCTGGAGTCGGGACATGAACACTGAAGCTTTCTTT.

The chain is built from TRBV5-1 and TRBJ2-6; D perhaps matches TRBD1 (5 bases). With 6 bases removed from V and 11 bases from J, the gap between germline ends came to 15 bases. The germline CDR1 and CDR2 sequences are SGHRS and YFSETQ. The CDR3 runs 13 residues. CDR3 DNA sequence: TGCGCCAGCACGAGCGAAACAGGAGACGTCCTGACTTTC. Translating it yields CASTSETGDVLTF.

This rearrangement joins TRBV5-1 to TRBJ2-1; TRBD2 agrees at 9 bases. CDR1 SGHRS and CDR2 YFSETQ come from the germline V gene. This CDR3 has 14 amino acids. After removal of 7 bases from V and 7 bases from J, the junction contained 9 bases not matched to a gene. The CDR3 nucleotides are TGCGCCAGCCAAACCGGGACTAGCAGAAATGAGCAGTTCTTC. Translated, it gives CASQTGTSRNEQFF.

This clone has more than one count but fewer than ten. The chain carries TRBV7-2 and TRBJ1-3, with TRBD1 matching 8 bases. With V trimmed by 3 bases and J by 4 bases, 5 bases remained unmatched. Germline V gives CDR1 SGHTA, CDR2 FQGNSA. The CDR3 has 15 residues. The CDR3 DNA follows: TGTGCCAGCAGCTTCAGGGGGCCTTCGGGAAACACCATATATTTT. Translated, it gives CASSFRGPSGNTIYF.

The V call is TRBV19, the J call TRBJ1-1, with 7 bases that match TRBD1. The J segment lost 2 bases and the V segment lost 0 bases, leaving 6 bases of the junction unmatched. CDR3 length: 16 residues. CDR1 is LNHDA, CDR2 SQIVND, per germline (reference sequence). CDR3 bases: TGTGCCAGTAGTATAGATAAGGGACAGCTAAACACTGAAGCTTTCTTT. Protein product: CASSIDKGQLNTEAFF.

This clone was found a few times. This chain links TRBV20-1 with TRBJ2-7, with D uncertain. V lost 3 bases and J 6 bases, leaving 9 bases between the germline ends. CDR1 and CDR2 (germline): DFQATT, SNEGSKA (reference sequence). The CDR3 extends over 11 amino acids. The DNA of the CDR3 is TGCAGTGCTAGGACCGACACCGAGCAGTACTTC. This sequence encodes CSARTDTEQYF.

V is TRBV9 and J is TRBJ1-6; D gene uncertain. Looked up from germline, CDR1 is SGDLS and CDR2 is YYNGEE. The CDR3 runs 13 residues. V lost 4 bases to trimming and J lost 8 bases, with 10 bases between them. The CDR3 DNA reads TGTGCCAGCAGCTTTAATGGAGATTCACCCCTCCACTTT. This sequence encodes CASSFNGDSPLHF.

In its sample, this clone was seen once. J is TRBJ2-3 and V is TRBV2; 7 bases match TRBD2. The CDR3 runs 16 residues. The J segment lost 0 bases and the V segment lost 3 bases, leaving 6 bases of the junction unmatched. The germline V gene has CDR1 SNHLY and CDR2 FYNNEI. CDR3 sequence: CASSDPAGDSTDTQYF. In DNA form, the CDR3 reads TGTGCCAGCAGTGACCCTGCGGGGGACAGCACAGATACGCAGTATTTT. Looking up the rest from reference TRBV2 and TRBJ2-3 gives the full variable domain: EPEVTQTPSHQVTQMGQEVILRCVPISNHLYFYWYRQILGQKVEFLVSFYNNEISEKSEIFDDQFSVERPDGSNFTLKIRSTKLEDSAMYFCASSDPAGDSTDTQYFGPGTRLTVL.

The sample holds a few counts of this clone. V usage is TRBV5-1 and J usage is TRBJ1-1; D remains unclear. Per the germline V gene, CDR1 is SGHRS and CDR2 is YFSETQ. With 1 base removed from V and 4 bases from J, the gap between germline ends came to 14 bases. The CDR3 runs to 15 residues. The CDR3 DNA reads as TGCGCCAGCAGCTTGAAAACAAGTTCGGGCACTGAAGCTTTCTTT. Protein product: CASSLKTSSGTEAFF.

The chain recombines TRBV5-1 with TRBJ2-3, with 9 bases identical to TRBD1. The CDR3 spans 15 residues. Germline V lookup: CDR1 SGHRS, CDR2 YFSETQ. Germline trimming cut 3 bases from V and 0 bases from J; bases unmatched to any gene: 2. The CDR3: CASSSGQGSTDTQYF. As DNA, the CDR3 is TGCGCCAGCAGCTCGGGACAGGGTAGCACAGATACGCAGTATTTT.

V is TRBV30 and J is TRBJ2-1; TRBD2 matches 12 bases. CDR1 and CDR2 (germline): GTSNPN, SVGIG (reference sequence). This CDR3 is built from 16 residues. The junction had 1 base not matched to a gene; V was cut back by 0 bases and J by 1 base. The CDR3 loop reads CAWSVLAGGSYNEQFF. The CDR3 DNA reads as TGTGCCTGGAGTGTACTAGCGGGGGGATCCTACAATGAGCAGTTCTTC.

In its sample, this clone was seen once. V and J are TRBV15 and TRBJ2-1, with D possibly matching TRBD2 (6 bases). Germline CDR1 LNHNV, CDR2 YYDKDF (reference sequence). V lost 5 bases, J lost 8 bases, and 19 bases lay in between. This CDR3 comprises 15 residues. CDR3 sequence (DNA): TGTGCCACCAGCGGAGGAGGGCCTAGCTTCCATGAGCAGTTCTTC. This sequence encodes CATSGGGPSFHEQFF.

The chain recombines TRBV14 with TRBJ2-2, with TRBD2 identical over 9 bases. Germline V lookup: CDR1 SGHDN, CDR2 FVKESK. The ends lost 0 bases at V and 2 bases at J; junction bases unmatched: 7. The CDR3 totals 18 residues. CDR3 sequence: CASSQERRLAVNTGELFF. CDR3 DNA: TGTGCCAGCAGCCAAGAACGCAGACTAGCGGTTAACACCGGGGAGCTGTTTTTT.

V is TRBV5-5 and J is TRBJ1-3; TRBD1 matches at 11 bases. J gave up 4 bases and V 7 bases, and 10 bases lay outside the gene matches. The CDR3 runs 16 residues. Germline V gene sequence: CDR1 SGHKS, CDR2 YYEKEE (reference sequence). Here the CDR3 DNA reads TGTGCCAGCCGGAGGACAGGGGGCAATGAAGGAAACACCATATATTTT. Protein: CASRRTGGNEGNTIYF.

This clone came up a few times. The chain carries TRBV7-2 and TRBJ1-6; no firm D call. The CDR3 is made up of 14 amino acids. Per the germline V gene, CDR1 is SGHTA and CDR2 is FQGNSA. The V end was cut by 4 bases, the J end by 10 bases, with 14 bases between. This CDR3 reads CASSSLGRRSPLHF. The CDR3 DNA follows: TGTGCCAGCAGCTCCCTGGGGAGAAGGTCACCCCTCCACTTT.